The rows below give T cell receptor beta chains drawn from one sample of a study of blood T cell repertoires in COVID-19. Sequencing was performed with immunoSEQ multiplex PCR; in TCRdb, only in-frame clones are kept and a portion is missing. Of tens of thousands of clones listed, 82% are singletons. Sequenced material: peripheral blood. These receptors were obtained from a human donor with acute or convalescent COVID-19. The donor label of this sample is uncertain. Both conserved end residues are part of each CDR3. Fields, in order: V gene, clone size, J gene, D gene, CDR3 DNA, CDR3 protein. A D gene is named only where the DNA matches it firmly. Expanded clones are given a class, and other clones once, few, many or no size at all.

TRBV24-1	-	TRBJ2-6	TRBD1	TGTGCCACCAGTGAGGGACAGGGGGCTGGGGCCAACGTCCTGACTTTC	CATSEGQGAGANVLTF
TRBV6-5	-	TRBJ2-3	-	TGTGCCAGCATGGGGGCCACAAAGGATTCAGATACGCAGTATTTT	CASMGATKDSDTQYF
TRBV9	-	TRBJ2-1	-	TGTGCCAGCAGCGTAGGAACTATCAATGAGCAGTTCTTC	CASSVGTINEQFF
TRBV5-1	-	TRBJ2-3	-	TGCGCCAGTAACCCGCGGGGGCCCACAGATACGCAGTATTTT	CASNPRGPTDTQYF
TRBV28	-	TRBJ1-5	TRBD1	TGTGCCAGCGGTCAGGGGGCGTTCAGCAATCAGCCCCAGCATTTT	CASGQGAFSNQPQHF
TRBV11-2	-	TRBJ2-7	-	TGTGCCAGCAGCTTTAATTGGGGGAGGCTCTCTGAAGGGTACGAGCAGTACTTC	CASSFNWGRLSEGYEQYF
TRBV5-4	-	TRBJ1-1	-	TGTGCCAGCAGCCTCGACTCGACAGTGAACACTGAAGCTTTCTTT	CASSLDSTVNTEAFF
TRBV5-6	-	TRBJ1-1	TRBD1	TGTGCCAGCAGCTTGCGCAGGGGGCGCACTGAAGCTTTCTTT	CASSLRRGRTEAFF
TRBV29-1	-	TRBJ1-5	TRBD1	TGCAGCGCCACGACAGGGGAGGGGATTTATAGCAATCAGCCCCAGCATTTT	CSATTGEGIYSNQPQHF
TRBV3-1/TRBV3-2	-	TRBJ2-3	TRBD2	TGTGCCAGCAGCCAACAAATTACTAGCGGGGGGAAGTTCGCAGATACGCAGTATTTT	CASSQQITSGGKFADTQYF
TRBV7-9	-	TRBJ2-5	TRBD2	TGTGCCAGCAGCCGCGGGGGGAGGGAGGAGACCCAGTACTTC	CASSRGGREETQYF
TRBV7-9	once	TRBJ1-2	TRBD1	TGTGCCAGCGGGGACGAGACAGGGTATGGCTACACCTTC	CASGDETGYGYTF
TRBV25-1	-	TRBJ1-3	-	TGTGCCAGCAGTGGGAGCTTTGGAAACACCATATATTTT	CASSGSFGNTIYF
TRBV10-1	-	TRBJ1-2	TRBD1	TGCGCCAGCAGTGGGACAGGAGGAGGCTACACCTTC	CASSGTGGGYTF
TRBV6-2/TRBV6-3	-	TRBJ1-2	TRBD1	TGTGCCAGCACCCCTTACTCGCAAGGACCAGGGGGCCCTGGCTACACCTTC	CASTPYSQGPGGPGYTF
TRBV27	-	TRBJ1-4	-	TGTGCCAGCAGAAGGGAGAATGAAAAACTGTTTTTT	CASRRENEKLFF
TRBV24-1	-	TRBJ2-7	TRBD1	TGTGCCACTATGGACAGGAGCTCCTACGAGCAGTACTTC	CATMDRSSYEQYF
TRBV19	-	TRBJ2-5	TRBD2	TGTGCCAGTAGTGAGCAGCGGGGGAAAGAGACCCAGTACTTC	CASSEQRGKETQYF
TRBV6-1	-	TRBJ1-1	-	TGTGCCAGCAGTGATTTTAGGGGCGCGGGATCTGAAGCTTTCTTT	CASSDFRGAGSEAFF
TRBV5-4	-	TRBJ1-1	TRBD1	TGTGCCAGCAGCTTGGAAGGGGGCATAACTGAAGCTTTCTTT	CASSLEGGITEAFF
TRBV19	-	TRBJ1-1	TRBD1	TGTGCCAGTAGTACAGGGGGGAACACTGAAGCTTTCTTT	CASSTGGNTEAFF
TRBV29-1	-	TRBJ1-5	-	TGCAGCGGCCTAGAGCAGCCCGGATTAGGGCCCCAGCATTTT	CSGLEQPGLGPQHF
TRBV4-2	-	TRBJ2-1	TRBD2	TGTGCCAGCAGCCAAGCCCGAGCGGGAGGGCCCTACAATGAGCAGTTCTTC	CASSQARAGGPYNEQFF
TRBV11-3	-	TRBJ1-2	TRBD1	TGTGCCAGCAGCTCGAAGGACAGGCGGGATGGCTACACCTTC	CASSSKDRRDGYTF
TRBV5-1	-	TRBJ2-5	TRBD2	TGCGCCAGCCGTAGCGGGAGTGTAGAGACCCAGTACTTC	CASRSGSVETQYF
TRBV7-9	-	TRBJ2-3	TRBD2	TGTGCCAGCAGACCCGGGGACTATTCCACAGATACGCAGTATTTT	CASRPGDYSTDTQYF
TRBV5-1	-	TRBJ2-7	-	TGCGCCAGCAGCTTGGACAGGGCCGTAAGCTACGAGCAGTACTTC	CASSLDRAVSYEQYF
TRBV2	-	TRBJ2-2	-	TGTGCCAGCAGTGAAGTGGGGACTTCGACCGGGGAGCTGTTTTTT	CASSEVGTSTGELFF